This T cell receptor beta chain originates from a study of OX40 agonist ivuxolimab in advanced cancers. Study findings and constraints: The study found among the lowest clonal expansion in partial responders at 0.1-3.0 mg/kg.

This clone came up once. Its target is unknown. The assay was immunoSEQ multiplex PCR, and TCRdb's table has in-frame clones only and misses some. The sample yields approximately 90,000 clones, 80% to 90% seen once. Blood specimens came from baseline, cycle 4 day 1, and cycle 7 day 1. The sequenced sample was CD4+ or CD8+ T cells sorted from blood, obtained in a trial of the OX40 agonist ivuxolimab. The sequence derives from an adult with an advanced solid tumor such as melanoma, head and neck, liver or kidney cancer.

The CDR3 DNA follows: TGTGCCAGCAGCTTGCAAAACCAAGAGACCCAGTACTTC. Translated: CASSLQNQETQYF. The V gene is TRBV5-6, the J gene TRBJ2-5, with no clear D. Per the germline V gene, CDR1 is SGHDT and CDR2 is YYEEEE. The CDR3 has 13 amino acids. Between the trimmed V and J ends, which lost 1 base and 0 bases, there was a span of 4 bases.